The 29 T cell receptor beta chains listed next were all sequenced from one sample in a study of regulatory T cells. The PCR used 52 TRBV and 13 TRBJ primers. TCRdb's copy holds only in-frame clones and misses some; the assay was immunoSEQ multiplex PCR. This table has about 20,000 clones, under 95% appearing once. Input material: CD8+ T cells sorted from blood. These receptor sequences come from a child aged 2 to 9 with CD3G deficiency.

This chain uses TRBV7-9 with TRBJ2-7; TRBD1 aligns across 7 bases. Germline V CDR1 and CDR2: SEHNR, FQNEAQ (reference sequence). The CDR3 has 14 residues. Trimming took 5 bases from V and 6 from J; bases not matched to a gene: 10. The CDR3 sequence is CASSRDGQEAEQYF. The CDR3 bases are TGTGCCAGCAGCCGAGATGGACAGGAGGCCGAGCAGTACTTC.

This chain connects TRBV7-6 to TRBJ2-5, with D perhaps given as TRBD1 or TRBD2 (5 bases each). Matching the DNA end better, TRBJ2-7 makes the J call doubtful. Germline CDR1 SGHVS, CDR2 FNYEAQ. The CDR3 is 12 residues long. CDR3 sequence: CASSLSGGEQYF. The DNA for the CDR3 is TGTGCCAGCAGCTTATCTGGGGGCGAGCAGTACTTC.

J is TRBJ1-1 and V is TRBV28, with a tentative D call TRBD1 (5 bases). Between the trimmed V and J ends, which lost 6 bases and 5 bases, there was a span of 16 bases. The CDR3 totals 14 residues. Germline values: CDR1 MDHEN, CDR2 SYDVKM. The CDR3, as DNA: TGTGCCAGCAGCCCCCTCGGGGGGAGGACTGAAGCTTTCTTT. Translated, it gives CASSPLGGRTEAFF.

The V gene is TRBV28, the J gene TRBJ1-1; D not certain. CDR1 is MDHEN, CDR2 SYDVKM, per germline. This CDR3 spans 14 amino acids. V was pared by 5 bases and J by 1 base, with 11 bases between. CDR3 DNA sequence: TGTGCCAGCAGTCACCGGGCCAGGAACACTGAAGCTTTCTTT. Its translation: CASSHRARNTEAFF. Drawing the rest from reference TRBV28 and TRBJ1-1, the complete variable domain is DVKVTQSSRYLVKRTGEKVFLECVQDMDHENMFWYRQDPGLGLRLIYFSYDVKMKEKGDIPEGYSVSREKKERFSLILESASTNQTSMYLCASSHRARNTEAFFGQGTRLTVV.

CDR3 sequence reads: CASSSTGESDEQYF. CDR3 nucleotide sequence: TGTGCCAGCAGTTCAACAGGGGAAAGCGACGAGCAGTACTTC. The chain is built from TRBV28 and TRBJ2-7; 7 nucleotides agree with TRBD1. The germline V gene encodes CDR1 MDHEN and CDR2 SYDVKM. This CDR3 is 14 amino acids long. The J segment lost 5 bases and the V segment lost 4 bases, leaving 8 bases of the junction unmatched.

The rearrangement links TRBV5-1 to TRBJ2-7, with 9 nucleotides matching TRBD1. Germline values: CDR1 SGHRS, CDR2 YFSETQ. Unmatched junction bases numbered 4, after V lost 2 bases and J lost 4 bases. CDR3 length: 14 amino acids. CDR3 amino acids: CASSFATGGYEQYF. The DNA for the CDR3 is TGCGCCAGCAGCTTCGCGACAGGGGGATACGAGCAGTACTTC.

The J gene is TRBJ2-1, the V gene TRBV4-1; D perhaps matches TRBD1 (6 bases). V was clipped by 3 bases and J by 4 bases, with 16 bases between them. Germline CDR1 is MGHRA and CDR2 is YSYEKL. The CDR3 totals 16 residues. CDR3 loop: CASSQGTGTRYNEQFF. In DNA, the CDR3 is TGCGCCAGCAGCCAGGGAACCGGGACAAGATACAATGAGCAGTTCTTC.

V is TRBV11-2 and J is TRBJ2-2; 9 bases match TRBD1. The CDR3 runs 15 residues. Germline CDR1 SGHAT, CDR2 FQNNGV. The V segment lost 4 bases and the J segment 1 base; nucleotides outside the gene matches: 1. The CDR3 loop reads CASSSTGGNTGELFF. The CDR3 DNA is TGTGCCAGCAGCTCGACAGGGGGGAACACCGGGGAGCTGTTTTTT.

The CDR3 DNA is TGCAGCGTTGAGGCAAGCCATTCCTACGAGCAGTACTTC. Translating gives CSVEASHSYEQYF. The chain links TRBV29-1 to TRBJ2-7; D remains unclear. Germline lookup yields CDR1 SQVTM and CDR2 ANQGSEA. This CDR3 comprises 13 residues. Trimming stripped 3 bases from V and 1 base from J, with 10 bases between.

The chain combines TRBV28 with TRBJ2-7; D tentatively fits TRBD1 or TRBD2 (5 bases each). This CDR3 contains 14 residues. V dropped 6 bases and J dropped 3 bases, with 15 bases sitting between them. The germline V gene has CDR1 MDHEN and CDR2 SYDVKM. The DNA of the CDR3 is TGTGCCAGCAGCCTGAGGGGATCTTACTACGAGCAGTACTTC. It is translated as CASSLRGSYYEQYF. The variable domain in full, with the rest retrieved from reference TRBV28 and TRBJ2-7, is DVKVTQSSRYLVKRTGEKVFLECVQDMDHENMFWYRQDPGLGLRLIYFSYDVKMKEKGDIPEGYSVSREKKERFSLILESASTNQTSMYLCASSLRGSYYEQYFGPGTRLTVT.

This clone was seen a handful of times. V is TRBV5-1 and J is TRBJ2-1, with 8 bases that match TRBD1. The V gene's germline CDR1 is SGHRS and CDR2 YFSETQ. CDR3 length equals 15 residues. V shed 4 bases and J 7 bases; nucleotides not matched to a gene: 10. The CDR3 sequence: CASSPGDRLYNEQFF. In DNA form, the CDR3 reads TGCGCCAGCAGCCCGGGGGACAGGTTGTATAATGAGCAGTTCTTC. The variable domain in full, completed from reference TRBV5-1 and TRBJ2-1, reads KAGVTQTPRYLIKTRGQQVTLSCSPISGHRSVSWYQQTPGQGLQFLFEYFSETQRNKGNFPGRFSGRQFSNSRSEMNVSTLELGDSALYLCASSPGDRLYNEQFFGPGTRLTVL.

The chain links TRBV6-1 to TRBJ2-6; D is uncertain. Germline lookup yields CDR1 MNHNS and CDR2 SASEGT. V lost 7 bases and J 2 bases, leaving 6 bases between the germline ends. The CDR3 sequence is 13 residues long. The CDR3 DNA is TGTGCCAGCACTTCTGCTGGGGCCAACGTCCTGACTTTC. Its protein product is CASTSAGANVLTF.

The chain combines TRBV28 with TRBJ1-1; D is perhaps TRBD1 (6 bases). V dropped 8 bases and J dropped 1 base, with 11 bases sitting between them. Germline-derived CDR1 and CDR2 are MDHEN and SYDVKM. The CDR3 has 13 residues. The CDR3 loop is CASSARGNTEAFF. The CDR3 DNA is TGTGCCAGCTCCGCCAGGGGGAACACTGAAGCTTTCTTT. The complete variable domain, with remaining parts taken from reference TRBV28 and TRBJ1-1, reads DVKVTQSSRYLVKRTGEKVFLECVQDMDHENMFWYRQDPGLGLRLIYFSYDVKMKEKGDIPEGYSVSREKKERFSLILESASTNQTSMYLCASSARGNTEAFFGQGTRLTVV.

In this sample, this clone turned up once. This chain connects TRBV7-9 to TRBJ2-7, with TRBD2 as a possible D gene (6 bases). In germline, CDR1 is SEHNR, CDR2 FQNEAQ (reference sequence). V lost 1 base and J 1 base, leaving 14 bases between the germline ends. The CDR3 spans 16 residues. CDR3 loop: CASSLDRGGYSYEQYF. The CDR3 DNA sequence: TGTGCCAGCAGCTTAGATAGGGGAGGATATTCCTACGAGCAGTACTTC.

The CDR3 DNA reads as TGCGCCAGCAGCCCCGATCCCAGACTAGCGGGGCCCTCAGATACGCAGTATTTT. This codes for CASSPDPRLAGPSDTQYF. The chain uses TRBV5-1 and TRBJ2-3, with 11 bases aligning to TRBD2. CDR1 is SGHRS, CDR2 YFSETQ, per germline. Trimming removed 4 bases from V and 4 bases from J; junction bases left unmatched: 14. The CDR3 contains 18 residues.

The chain joins TRBV6-5 to TRBJ1-1; no definite D call. Germline values: CDR1 MNHEY, CDR2 SVGAGI. CDR3 length: 13 amino acids. Trimming removed 6 bases from V and 6 bases from J, with 14 bases in between. The CDR3 sequence is CASSIYPGAEAFF. CDR3 nucleotides: TGTGCCAGCAGCATCTATCCAGGCGCTGAAGCTTTCTTT.

The V gene is TRBV7-8, the J gene TRBJ2-7; TRBD2 agrees at 8 bases. After removal of 6 bases from V and 3 bases from J, the junction contained 4 bases not matched to a gene. The CDR3 is made up of 13 amino acids. Germline CDR1 is SGHVS and CDR2 is FQNEAQ. CDR3 DNA sequence: TGTGCCAGCAGTCCCGGGGGGGGCTACGAGCAGTACTTC. This codes for CASSPGGGYEQYF.

The CDR3 reads CASSPGSGRKRETQYF. Written as DNA, the CDR3 is TGTGCCAGCAGCCCCGGATCGGGACGGAAAAGAGAGACCCAGTACTTC. The chain joins TRBV11-2 to TRBJ2-5; D assignment may be TRBD1 or TRBD2 (5 bases each). V lost 5 bases, J lost 4 bases, and 20 bases lay in between. Germline V gene sequence: CDR1 SGHAT, CDR2 FQNNGV. The CDR3 has 16 residues.

The J gene is TRBJ2-3, the V gene TRBV7-8; D gene unclear. The CDR3 spans 16 residues. V was trimmed by 1 base and J by 3 bases, leaving 14 bases between them. The germline CDR1 and CDR2 sequences are SGHVS and FQNEAQ. The CDR3 here is CASSLEESDLTDTQYF. CDR3 coding DNA: TGTGCCAGCAGCTTAGAGGAGTCAGACTTAACAGATACGCAGTATTTT.

This chain links TRBV13 with TRBJ2-1; D may be TRBD2 (5 bases). V lost 5 bases and J 6 bases, leaving 17 bases between the germline ends. CDR1 and CDR2 (germline): PRHDT, FYEKMQ (reference sequence). This CDR3 spans 15 amino acids. CDR3 amino acids: CASSPRLWRFNEQFF. The CDR3 DNA is TGTGCCAGCAGCCCCCGGCTGTGGAGGTTCAATGAGCAGTTCTTC.

The genes are TRBV7-9 and TRBJ2-1; D unclear. Germline CDR1 SEHNR, CDR2 FQNEAQ (reference sequence). V was clipped by 5 bases and J by 5 bases, with 7 bases between them. This CDR3 contains 12 residues. The CDR3 sequence is CASSVRNNEQFF. The CDR3 nucleotides read TGTGCCAGCAGCGTGAGAAACAATGAGCAGTTCTTC. The complete variable domain, with remaining parts taken from reference TRBV7-9 and TRBJ2-1, reads DTGVSQNPRHKITKRGQNVTFRCDPISEHNRLYWYRQTLGQGPEFLTYFQNEAQLEKSRLLSDRFSAERPKGSFSTLEIQRTEQGDSAMYLCASSVRNNEQFFGPGTRLTVL.

V and J are TRBV28 and TRBJ2-5, with 11 bases aligning to TRBD2. The CDR3 is made up of 14 amino acids. Looked up from germline, CDR1 is MDHEN and CDR2 is SYDVKM. Trimming cost V 8 bases and J 4 bases; bases outside gene matches: 6. CDR3 nucleotide sequence: TGTGCCAGCCAACTAGCGGGAGATGGAGAGACCCAGTACTTC. Protein: CASQLAGDGETQYF.

The chain has TRBV25-1 and TRBJ1-3; tentative D call: TRBD1 (5 bases). Trimming removed 1 base from V and 3 bases from J, with 13 bases in between. CDR1 and CDR2 from the germline V gene are MGHDK and SYGVNS. The CDR3 spans 16 residues. The CDR3 nucleotides are TGTGCCAGCAGTGAATTCCGGGACTTGTGTGGAAACACCATATATTTT. Amino acids: CASSEFRDLCGNTIYF. The variable domain in full, completed from reference TRBV25-1 and TRBJ1-3, reads EADIYQTPRYLVIGTGKKITLECSQTMGHDKMYWYQQDPGMELHLIHYSYGVNSTEKGDLSSESTVSRIRTEHFPLTLESARPSHTSQYLCASSEFRDLCGNTIYFGEGSWLTVV.

The J gene is TRBJ2-2, the V gene TRBV5-5; D unclear. This CDR3 comprises 15 residues. Germline V gene lookup returns CDR1 SGHKS and CDR2 YYEKEE (reference sequence). Trimming cost V 3 bases and J 4 bases, with 13 bases left between them. In nucleotides, the CDR3 is TGTGCCAGCAGCTCCTTAGTCAAGGTCACCGGGGAGCTGTTTTTT. Translated, it gives CASSSLVKVTGELFF.

This chain links TRBV27 with TRBJ2-1; perhaps TRBD2 as D (6 bases). The CDR3 extends over 13 amino acids. CDR1 is MNHEY and CDR2 is SMNVEV in the germline V gene (reference sequence). The V gene lost 4 bases and the J gene lost 10 bases, with 14 bases spanning the gap. The CDR3 loop is CASSYGGGAEQFF. In DNA form, the CDR3 reads TGTGCCAGCAGTTACGGGGGTGGGGCGGAGCAGTTCTTC.

The chain employs TRBV11-2 and TRBJ2-7; 8 positions agree with TRBD1. V was clipped by 5 bases and J by 2 bases; unmatched bases: 5. Per germline, CDR1 SGHAT and CDR2 FQNNGV. This CDR3 contains 14 residues. CDR3 nucleotide sequence: TGTGCCAGCAGCGTACAGGGGGTAACCTACGAGCAGTACTTC. The encoded protein is CASSVQGVTYEQYF.

This chain connects TRBV5-1 to TRBJ2-3; a weak D match, TRBD1 (5 bases). This CDR3 region has 14 residues. Germline assignment: CDR1 SGHRS and CDR2 YFSETQ. Trimming stripped 0 bases from V and 1 base from J, with 6 bases between. The DNA of the CDR3 is TGCGCCAGCAGCTTGGAAGGGGGCACAGATACGCAGTATTTT. It yields the protein CASSLEGGTDTQYF.

The chain carries TRBV19 and TRBJ2-7, with D maybe TRBD1 (6 bases). Trimming took 3 bases from V and 3 from J, leaving 12 bases between them. The CDR3 has 14 residues. Germline V CDR1 and CDR2: LNHDA, SQIVND (reference sequence). CDR3 nucleotides: TGTGCCAGTAGTATCCGGGCAGGGGACTACGAGCAGTACTTC. As protein: CASSIRAGDYEQYF.

The rearrangement links TRBV6-1 to TRBJ2-7, with 8 bases matching TRBD1. This CDR3 has 12 amino acids. The V gene end was trimmed by 7 bases and the J gene end by 6 bases; junction bases not matched to a gene: 5. Germline values: CDR1 MNHNS, CDR2 SASEGT. CDR3 sequence (DNA): TGTGCCAGCACCGGACAGGGCCCCGAGCAGTACTTC. Amino acids: CASTGQGPEQYF.